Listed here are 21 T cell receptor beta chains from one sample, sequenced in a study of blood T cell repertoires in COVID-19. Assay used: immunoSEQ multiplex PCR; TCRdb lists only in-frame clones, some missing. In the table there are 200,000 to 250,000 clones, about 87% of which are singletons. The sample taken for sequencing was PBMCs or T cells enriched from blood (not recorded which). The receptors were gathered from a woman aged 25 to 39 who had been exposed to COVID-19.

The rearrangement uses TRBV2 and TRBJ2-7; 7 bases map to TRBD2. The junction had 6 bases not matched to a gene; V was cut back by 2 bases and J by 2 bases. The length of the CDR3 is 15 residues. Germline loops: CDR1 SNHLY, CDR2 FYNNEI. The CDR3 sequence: CASSEYPSGPYEQYF. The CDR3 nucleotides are TGTGCCAGCAGTGAATATCCTAGCGGCCCCTACGAGCAGTACTTC.

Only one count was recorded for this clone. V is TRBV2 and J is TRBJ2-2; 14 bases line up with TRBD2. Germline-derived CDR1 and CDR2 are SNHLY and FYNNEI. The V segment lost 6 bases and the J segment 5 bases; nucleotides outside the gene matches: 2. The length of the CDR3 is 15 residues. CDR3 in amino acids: CASRTSGRGTGELFF. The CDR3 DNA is TGTGCCAGCAGGACTAGCGGGAGGGGGACCGGGGAGCTGTTTTTT.

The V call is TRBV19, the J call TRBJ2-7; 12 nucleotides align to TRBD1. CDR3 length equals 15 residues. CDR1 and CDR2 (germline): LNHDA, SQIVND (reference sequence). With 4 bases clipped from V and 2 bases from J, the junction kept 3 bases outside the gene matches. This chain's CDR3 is CASSTRDRGPYEQYF. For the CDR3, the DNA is TGTGCCAGTAGTACCCGGGACAGGGGGCCCTACGAGCAGTACTTC. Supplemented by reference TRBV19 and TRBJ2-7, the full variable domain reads DGGITQSPKYLFRKEGQNVTLSCEQNLNHDAMYWYRQDPGQGLRLIYYSQIVNDFQKGDIAEGYSVSREKKESFPLTVTSAQKNPTAFYLCASSTRDRGPYEQYFGPGTRLTVT.

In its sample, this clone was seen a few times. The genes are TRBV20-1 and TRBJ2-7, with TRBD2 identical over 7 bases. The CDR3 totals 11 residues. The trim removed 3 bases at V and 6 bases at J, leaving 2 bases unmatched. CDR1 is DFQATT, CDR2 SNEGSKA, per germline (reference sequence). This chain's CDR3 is CSASTGGEQYF. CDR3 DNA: TGCAGTGCTAGTACGGGAGGCGAGCAGTACTTC.

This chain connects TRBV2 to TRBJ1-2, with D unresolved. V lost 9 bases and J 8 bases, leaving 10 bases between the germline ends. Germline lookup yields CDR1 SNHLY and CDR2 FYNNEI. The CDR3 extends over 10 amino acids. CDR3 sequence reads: CARREGGYTF. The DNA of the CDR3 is TGTGCCAGACGGGAAGGAGGCTACACCTTC.

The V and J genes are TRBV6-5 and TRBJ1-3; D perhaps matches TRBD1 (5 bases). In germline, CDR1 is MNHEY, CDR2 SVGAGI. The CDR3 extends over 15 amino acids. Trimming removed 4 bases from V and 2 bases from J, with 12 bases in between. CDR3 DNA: TGTGCCAGCAGTTTCTACAGGCTCCCTGGAAACACCATATATTTT. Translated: CASSFYRLPGNTIYF.

In DNA form, the CDR3 reads TGCACCAGCAGCCCTACCGGGACTCACCCTTTGGGTCAAGAGACCCAGTACTTC. Its translation is CTSSPTGTHPLGQETQYF. The chain is built from TRBV1 and TRBJ2-5; no check of the table's D call, TRBD2, against the DNA was made. TRBV1 is classified as a pseudogene. This CDR3 has 18 residues.

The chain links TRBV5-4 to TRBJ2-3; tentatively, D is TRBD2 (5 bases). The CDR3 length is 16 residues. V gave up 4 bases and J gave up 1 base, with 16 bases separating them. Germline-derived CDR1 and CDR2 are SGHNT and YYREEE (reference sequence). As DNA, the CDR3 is TGTGCCAGCAGCCTCACGCGGGTCGGGGGCACAGATACGCAGTATTTT. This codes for CASSLTRVGGTDTQYF.

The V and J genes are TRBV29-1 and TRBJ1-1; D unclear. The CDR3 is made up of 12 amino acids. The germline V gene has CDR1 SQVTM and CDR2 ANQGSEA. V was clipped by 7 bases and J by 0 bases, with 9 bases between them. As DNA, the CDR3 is TGCAGCGCCGGACTGGTGAACACTGAAGCTTTCTTT. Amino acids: CSAGLVNTEAFF.

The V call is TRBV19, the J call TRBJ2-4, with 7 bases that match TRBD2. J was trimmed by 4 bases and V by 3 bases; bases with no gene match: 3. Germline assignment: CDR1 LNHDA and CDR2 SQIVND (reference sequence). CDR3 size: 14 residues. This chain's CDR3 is CASSIKAGKNIQYF. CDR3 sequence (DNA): TGTGCCAGTAGTATTAAAGCGGGAAAAAACATTCAGTACTTC.

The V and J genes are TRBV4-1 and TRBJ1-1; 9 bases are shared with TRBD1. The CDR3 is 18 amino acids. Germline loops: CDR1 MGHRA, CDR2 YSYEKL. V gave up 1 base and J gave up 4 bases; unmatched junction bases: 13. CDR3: CASSQAAGTGFLGTEAFF. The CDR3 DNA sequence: TGCGCCAGCAGCCAAGCGGCCGGGACAGGGTTTTTAGGCACTGAAGCTTTCTTT.

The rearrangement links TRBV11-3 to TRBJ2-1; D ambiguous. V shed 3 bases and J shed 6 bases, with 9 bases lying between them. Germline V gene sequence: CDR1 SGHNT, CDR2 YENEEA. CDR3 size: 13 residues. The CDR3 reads CASSFRSVNEQFF. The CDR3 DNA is TGTGCCAGCAGCTTCCGGTCGGTCAATGAGCAGTTCTTC.

The DNA for the CDR3 is TGTGCCAGCAGCCCGCCAGAAGCGGTAGGCTACAATGAGCAGTTCTTC. Translating it yields CASSPPEAVGYNEQFF. V and J are TRBV4-2 and TRBJ2-1; possible D gene TRBD2, 5 bases. The CDR3 extends over 16 amino acids. Per the germline V gene, CDR1 is LGHNA and CDR2 is YNFKEQ. Deletions cut 4 bases from V and 3 bases from J, with 16 bases between.

The CDR3 DNA sequence: TGTGCCAGCAGTTTACGGAGGGCCGATAGCAATCAGCCCCAGCATTTT. Translated: CASSLRRADSNQPQHF. The chain recombines TRBV28 with TRBJ1-5; D not certain. Trimming left V 2 bases short and J 0 bases short, with 11 bases between. The CDR3 length is 16 residues. Germline CDR1 and CDR2: MDHEN and SYDVKM.

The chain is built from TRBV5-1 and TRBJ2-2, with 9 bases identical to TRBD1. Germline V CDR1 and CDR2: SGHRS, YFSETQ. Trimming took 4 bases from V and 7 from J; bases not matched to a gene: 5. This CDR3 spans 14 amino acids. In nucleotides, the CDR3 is TGCGCCAGCAGCCTCACAGGGGGCTTCGGGGAGCTGTTTTTT. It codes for CASSLTGGFGELFF.

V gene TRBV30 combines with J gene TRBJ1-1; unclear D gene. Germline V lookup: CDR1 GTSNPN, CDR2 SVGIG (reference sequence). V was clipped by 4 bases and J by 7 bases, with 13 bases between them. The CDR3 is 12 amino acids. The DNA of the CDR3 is TGTGCCTGGATTGGAGCGAGGAGTGAAGCTTTCTTT. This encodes CAWIGARSEAFF.

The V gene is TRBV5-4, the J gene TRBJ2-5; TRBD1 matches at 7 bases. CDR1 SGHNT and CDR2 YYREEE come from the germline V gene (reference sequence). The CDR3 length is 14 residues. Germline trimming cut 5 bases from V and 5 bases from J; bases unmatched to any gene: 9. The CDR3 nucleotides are TGTGCCAGCAGGACAGGGCTCTTAGTTGAGACCCAGTACTTC. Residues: CASRTGLLVETQYF. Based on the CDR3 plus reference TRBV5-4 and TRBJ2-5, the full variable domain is ETGVTQSPTHLIKTRGQQVTLRCSSQSGHNTVSWYQQALGQGPQFIFQYYREEENGRGNFPPRFSGLQFPNYSSELNVNALELDDSALYLCASRTGLLVETQYFGPGTRLLVL.

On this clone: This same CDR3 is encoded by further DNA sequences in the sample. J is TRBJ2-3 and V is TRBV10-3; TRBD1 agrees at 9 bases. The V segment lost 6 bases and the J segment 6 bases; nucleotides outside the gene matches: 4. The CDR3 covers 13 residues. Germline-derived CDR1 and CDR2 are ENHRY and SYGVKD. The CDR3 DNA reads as TGTGCCATCAGAGACAGGGGGACGGATACGCAGTATTTT. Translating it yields CAIRDRGTDTQYF.

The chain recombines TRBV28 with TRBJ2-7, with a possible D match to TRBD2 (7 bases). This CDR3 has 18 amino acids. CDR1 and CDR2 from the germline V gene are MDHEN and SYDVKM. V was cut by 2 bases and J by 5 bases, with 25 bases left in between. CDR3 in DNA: TGTGCCAGCAGTTTAACTCCCTTACGGGGGGCAAAAGAGCACGAGCAGTACTTC. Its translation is CASSLTPLRGAKEHEQYF.

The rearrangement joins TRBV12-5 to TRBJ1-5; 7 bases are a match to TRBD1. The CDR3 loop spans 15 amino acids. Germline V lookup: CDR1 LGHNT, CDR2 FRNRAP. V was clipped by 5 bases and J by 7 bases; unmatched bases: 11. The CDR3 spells CASGLAGGIIQPQHF. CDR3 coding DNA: TGTGCTAGTGGTCTCGCAGGGGGGATCATCCAGCCCCAGCATTTT.

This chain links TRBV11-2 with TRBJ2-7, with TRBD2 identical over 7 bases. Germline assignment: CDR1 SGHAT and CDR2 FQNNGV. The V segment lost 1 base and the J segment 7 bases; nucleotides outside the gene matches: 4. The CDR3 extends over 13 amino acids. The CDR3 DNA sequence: TGTGCCAGCAGCTTAGGACTAGCTAGTGAGCAGTACTTC. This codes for CASSLGLASEQYF.